This T cell receptor beta chain comes out of a study of breast tumors, draining lymph nodes, adjacent tissues. Study outcomes and limitations: Findings are consistent with lymph node origin and intratumoral expansion of most tumor T cells.

Samples came from axillary lymph nodes draining the breast cancer. The CDR3 totals 14 residues. The germline V gene encodes CDR1 SGHDT and CDR2 YYEEEE. The ends were cut back, 2 bases at V and 1 base at J, with 7 bases in the middle. TCRdb processed the multiplex PCR reads anew with MiXCR; each CDR3 protein has one entry. This sample yields 290,000 or so distinct CDR3 sequences, of which around 30% are seen a single time; approximately 1% belongs to the top ten. This clonotype was observed many times. Its target is not known. The sequence came from a female donor with breast cancer. Some clones in this sample may be carry-over from other donors' samples. Sample: axillary lymph node tissue. This chain connects TRBV5-6 to TRBJ1-5; no firm D call. The CDR3 nucleotides are TGTGCCAGCAGCTTAACAGCGAGCAATCAGCCCCAGCATTTT. It specifies CASSLTASNQPQHF. Supplemented by reference TRBV5-6 and TRBJ1-5, the full variable domain reads DAGVTQSPTHLIKTRGQQVTLRCSPKSGHDTVSWYQQALGQGPQFIFQYYEEEERQRGNFPDRFSGHQFPNYSSELNVNALLLGDSALYLCASSLTASNQPQHFGDGTRLSIL.